Shown below are 19 T cell receptor beta chains from a single sample sequenced in a study of T cells after yellow fever vaccination. TCRdb fed the 5' RACE reads into MiXCR, producing one record per CDR3 protein. The sample records some 300,000 distinct CDR3 sequences, approximately 8% being singletons. Sample: CD4+ T cells sorted from PBMCs, taken 5 days after the yellow fever booster vaccination. Receptors originate from a man in his late teens or twenties who received the YFV17D yellow fever vaccine.

This clonotype has a count of ten or more. This rearrangement joins TRBV20-1 to TRBJ2-5; maybe TRBD2 (5 bases). V was shortened by 6 bases and J by 5 bases, with 19 bases between the two germline ends. The V gene's germline CDR1 is DFQATT and CDR2 SNEGSKA (reference sequence). The CDR3 covers 14 residues. The CDR3 nucleotides are TGCAGTGCGCCCCCACCTGGGGTAGCGGAGACCCAGTACTTC. Its protein product is CSAPPPGVAETQYF.

The chain links TRBV6-2 or TRBV6-3 to TRBJ2-1; the match to TRBD2 covers 8 bases. This CDR3 is built from 14 residues. Per the germline V gene, CDR1 is MNHEY and CDR2 is SVGEGT. J gave up 5 bases and V 8 bases, and 8 bases lay outside the gene matches. The CDR3 loop is CASRGTRGHNEQFF. Here the CDR3 DNA reads TGTGCCAGCCGAGGGACTAGGGGCCACAATGAGCAGTTCTTC.

The chain recombines TRBV9 with TRBJ2-6, with unresolved D. The germline V and J ends were trimmed by 2 bases and 0 bases, with 15 bases remaining between them. Germline CDR1 is SGDLS and CDR2 is YYNGEE. CDR3 size: 18 residues. The CDR3 protein is CASSVPSLTGSGANVLTF. The CDR3 DNA is TGTGCCAGCAGCGTGCCCTCCTTGACGGGCTCTGGGGCCAACGTCCTGACTTTC.

The chain employs TRBV7-6 and TRBJ1-2; perhaps TRBD1 as D (5 bases). V dropped 2 bases and J dropped 2 bases, with 12 bases sitting between them. There are 15 residues in the CDR3. The germline CDR1 and CDR2 sequences are SGHVS and FNYEAQ. The CDR3 DNA is TGTGCCAGCAGCTTACTCGGGGGGGGAAACTATGGCTACACCTTC. This sequence encodes CASSLLGGGNYGYTF. The complete variable domain, with remaining parts taken from reference TRBV7-6 and TRBJ1-2, reads GAGVSQSPRYKVTKRGQDVALRCDPISGHVSLYWYRQALGQGPEFLTYFNYEAQQDKSGLPNDRFSAERPEGSISTLTIQRTEQRDSAMYRCASSLLGGGNYGYTFGSGTRLTVV.

The rearrangement joins TRBV18 to TRBJ2-2; TRBD1 agrees at 8 bases. CDR3 length equals 14 residues. The V and J ends lost 6 bases and 5 bases, in that order; junction bases with no gene match: 5. Germline V gives CDR1 KGHSH, CDR2 LQKENI. CDR3 amino acids: CASSSQGATGELFF. The DNA for the CDR3 is TGTGCCAGCTCGTCGCAGGGGGCGACCGGGGAGCTGTTTTTT.

This clonotype was observed many times. The rearrangement joins TRBV5-1 to TRBJ1-1; D not certain. V was trimmed by 0 bases and J by 6 bases, leaving 15 bases between them. The CDR3 extends over 15 amino acids. The V gene's germline CDR1 is SGHRS and CDR2 YFSETQ. CDR3 in amino acids: CASSLEPGVIAEAFF. In nucleotides, the CDR3 is TGCGCCAGCAGCTTGGAGCCGGGAGTCATCGCTGAAGCTTTCTTT.

V usage is TRBV7-2 and J usage is TRBJ1-6, with a possible D match to TRBD1 (6 bases). The ends were cut back, 6 bases at V and 7 bases at J, with 13 bases in the middle. The V gene's germline CDR1 is SGHTA and CDR2 FQGNSA. The CDR3 extends over 14 amino acids. The CDR3 DNA follows: TGTGCCAGCAGTCCACAGGGCAGGAATTCACCCCTCCACTTT. Its translation is CASSPQGRNSPLHF.

This clonotype is a singleton in its sample. This rearrangement joins TRBV11-1 to TRBJ1-3; 9 positions agree with TRBD1. This CDR3 is built from 16 residues. Looked up from germline, CDR1 is SGHAT and CDR2 is FQDESV (reference sequence). The ends lost 5 bases at V and 3 bases at J; junction bases unmatched: 8. The CDR3 protein is CASSPNRGLRGNTIYF. The CDR3 DNA follows: TGTGCCAGCAGCCCGAACAGGGGGCTTCGTGGAAACACCATATATTTT.

The chain is built from TRBV5-1 and TRBJ2-5; D perhaps matches TRBD2 (5 bases). Germline loops: CDR1 SGHRS, CDR2 YFSETQ. Trimming removed 3 bases from V and 3 bases from J, with 15 bases in between. The CDR3 length is 15 residues. CDR3 sequence: CASSWIASEEETQYF. The CDR3 nucleotides read TGCGCCAGCAGCTGGATCGCTTCGGAGGAAGAGACCCAGTACTTC. The variable domain in full, with the rest retrieved from reference TRBV5-1 and TRBJ2-5, is KAGVTQTPRYLIKTRGQQVTLSCSPISGHRSVSWYQQTPGQGLQFLFEYFSETQRNKGNFPGRFSGRQFSNSRSEMNVSTLELGDSALYLCASSWIASEEETQYFGPGTRLLVL.

This clonotype was observed a handful of times. This chain uses TRBV12-3 or TRBV12-4 with TRBJ1-2, with 7 bases identical to TRBD1. Losses at the gene ends were 6 bases for V and 8 bases for J; bases not matched to a gene: 9. The CDR3 consists of 13 residues. The DNA for the CDR3 is TGTGCCAGCAGCTATCAGGGGGTGGTAGGCTACACCTTC. This sequence encodes CASSYQGVVGYTF.

V usage is TRBV7-3 and J usage is TRBJ2-1; D is ambiguous. V gave up 5 bases and J gave up 6 bases, with 11 bases separating them. Germline CDR1 reads SGHTA; CDR2 reads FQGTGA. This CDR3 has 13 residues. The DNA for the CDR3 is TGTGCCAGCAGCCCGAGGACCCGCAATGAGCAGTTCTTC. The encoded protein is CASSPRTRNEQFF.

The rearrangement uses TRBV12-3 or TRBV12-4 and TRBJ1-6, with TRBD1 matching over 7 bases. This CDR3 contains 15 residues. Trimming took 6 bases from V and 7 from J; bases not matched to a gene: 9. The CDR3 DNA reads as TGTGCCAGCAGATCCCGACAGGGAGTCAATTCACCCCTCCACTTT. Translating it yields CASRSRQGVNSPLHF.

In this sample, this clonotype turned up a few times. This chain uses TRBV6-5 with TRBJ1-6; TRBD1 matches 12 bases. Germline values: CDR1 MNHEY, CDR2 SVGAGI. The junction had 5 bases not matched to a gene; V was cut back by 7 bases and J by 10 bases. The CDR3 covers 14 residues. CDR3 DNA sequence: TGTGCCAGCAAAGGGGACAGGGGGCCCTCACCCCTCCACTTT. Its protein is CASKGDRGPSPLHF.

About this clonotype: One end of the junction does not line up with germline, which may come from a read error. The genes are TRBV10-1 and TRBJ2-6; D tentatively reads TRBD1 or TRBD2 (5 bases each). The length of the CDR3 is 15 residues. The V gene's germline CDR1 is WNHNN and CDR2 SYGVQD (reference sequence). In DNA form, the CDR3 reads TGCGCCAGCAGTGGGGGCTCCCGAGGGGCCATCGTCCTGACTTTC. This codes for CASSGGSRGAIVLTF.

The chain joins TRBV20-1 to TRBJ2-7; 9 bases fit TRBD1. V shed 7 bases and J 3 bases; nucleotides not matched to a gene: 7. Per germline, CDR1 DFQATT and CDR2 SNEGSKA (reference sequence). This CDR3 contains 13 residues. CDR3 amino acids: CSVSDRGFYEQYF. As DNA, the CDR3 is TGCAGTGTCTCGGACAGGGGATTCTACGAGCAGTACTTC.

The table lists this clonotype with a few counts. This chain connects TRBV7-3 to TRBJ2-1; D is ambiguous. Trimming shortened V by 1 base and J by 4 bases, and 11 bases separated the two germline ends. Germline values: CDR1 SGHTA, CDR2 FQGTGA. This CDR3 spans 15 amino acids. The CDR3 DNA reads as TGTGCCAGCAGCTTAAGGCCCTCAACTTACAATGAGCAGTTCTTC. Residues: CASSLRPSTYNEQFF.

This clonotype was counted many times. The chain carries TRBV10-3 and TRBJ2-5, with TRBD1 matching 12 bases. This CDR3 has 18 amino acids. V shed 3 bases and J 4 bases; nucleotides not matched to a gene: 12. Germline V gene sequence: CDR1 ENHRY, CDR2 SYGVKD. CDR3 bases: TGTGCCATCAGTGATCGTACCCAGGGGACAGGGGGCTTAGAGACCCAGTACTTC. Amino acid sequence: CAISDRTQGTGGLETQYF.

This chain's CDR3 is CSAGTGPYNEQFF. The CDR3 nucleotides are TGCAGTGCTGGTACCGGGCCTTACAATGAGCAGTTCTTC. This rearrangement joins TRBV20-1 to TRBJ2-1; D is unclear. Looked up from germline, CDR1 is DFQATT and CDR2 is SNEGSKA (reference sequence). V was clipped by 5 bases and J by 4 bases, with 12 bases between them. The CDR3 totals 13 residues.

This clonotype was detected a few times. The V call is TRBV15, the J call TRBJ2-1; D is perhaps TRBD1 (6 bases). V dropped 0 bases and J dropped 4 bases, with 7 bases sitting between them. Germline-derived CDR1 and CDR2 are LNHNV and YYDKDF (reference sequence). This CDR3 has 14 residues. CDR3 in DNA: TGTGCCACCAGCAGAGATCAGGGGTACAATGAGCAGTTCTTC. This sequence encodes CATSRDQGYNEQFF.